This TCR beta chain is from a study of Graves' ophthalmopathy and Graves' hyperthyroidism. Overall study: Ahead of any treatment, peripheral blood was obtained at the initial diagnosis.

The V and J ends lost 5 bases and 4 bases, in that order; junction bases with no gene match: 9. The CDR3 is made up of 15 amino acids. Germline-derived CDR1 and CDR2 are SGDLS and YYNGEE. Moderately to severely active ophthalmopathy under 3 months, CAS at least 3, NOSPECS at least 4. RNA transcripts yielded amplified TCR beta CDR3 regions. A first-round RT-PCR used HTBI primers, followed by a second-round multiplex PCR. TCRdb analysed the multiplex PCR reads with MiXCR anew, one entry per CDR3 protein. This table holds around 670,000 distinct CDR3 sequences, about 44% found once. The chain employs TRBV9 and TRBJ1-1; 9 positions match TRBD1. Sequencing input: peripheral blood. This clonotype was obtained from an adult man with Graves' ophthalmopathy. As DNA, the CDR3 is TGTGCCAGCAGTGGGTCAGGACAGGGGTCCACTGAAGCTTTCTTT. Amino acid sequence: CASSGSGQGSTEAFF.